This passage covers 10 T cell receptor beta chains from one sample sequenced in a study of ipilimumab plus nivolumab after autologous stem cell transplantation. Using immunoSEQ multiplex PCR, the repertoire was profiled, and TCRdb retains in-frame clones only, with some absent. The sample includes around 1,700 clones, 80% to 85% of them seen just once. Sequencing used PBMCs, obtained in a trial of ipilimumab plus nivolumab as post-transplant consolidation. The receptors originated from a female donor with multiple myeloma.

The chain is built from TRBV7-2 and TRBJ2-7, with TRBD2 matching over 11 bases. The V gene's germline CDR1 is SGHTA and CDR2 FQGNSA. V lost 3 bases to trimming and J lost 2 bases; unmatched junction nucleotides: 9. This CDR3 is 17 amino acids long. The CDR3 protein is CASSLGPGLADPYEQYF. The DNA of the CDR3 is TGTGCCAGCAGCTTGGGGCCGGGACTAGCGGATCCCTACGAGCAGTACTTC.

The genes are TRBV5-1 and TRBJ2-7; 9 bases are a match to TRBD2. V lost 0 bases and J lost 2; bases outside the gene matches: 6. CDR1 is SGHRS and CDR2 is YFSETQ in the germline V gene. CDR3 length: 16 amino acids. CDR3 protein: CASSLDPSGAAYEQYF. The CDR3, as DNA: TGCGCCAGCAGCTTGGATCCTAGCGGGGCCGCCTACGAGCAGTACTTC.

This clone was found once. The chain employs TRBV6-1 and TRBJ2-7, with D maybe TRBD2 (5 bases). Per the germline V gene, CDR1 is MNHNS and CDR2 is SASEGT. The CDR3 has 14 amino acids. V lost 2 bases and J 6 bases, leaving 14 bases between the germline ends. CDR3 nucleotides: TGTGCCAGCAGTGAAAGGGAGACTTCCGTCGAGCAGTACTTC. Amino acids: CASSERETSVEQYF.

The rearrangement links TRBV4-3 to TRBJ2-3; D is ambiguous. The ends were cut back, 1 base at V and 1 base at J, with 18 bases in the middle. CDR3 length equals 18 residues. Looked up from germline, CDR1 is LGHNA and CDR2 is YSLEER. In DNA, the CDR3 is TGCGCCAGCAGCCAAGTTGGTCTGTTCGCGGAAGGCACAGATACGCAGTATTTT. Protein sequence: CASSQVGLFAEGTDTQYF.

The V and J genes are TRBV18 and TRBJ1-2; no firm D call. Germline CDR1 is KGHSH and CDR2 is LQKENI. Deletions cut 5 bases from V and 1 base from J, with 17 bases between. CDR3 length equals 16 residues. The CDR3 region is CASSTRSRGDNYGYTF. In DNA, the CDR3 is TGTGCCAGCTCAACACGCAGTCGGGGTGATAACTATGGCTACACCTTC. Using reference TRBV18 and TRBJ1-2 for the parts outside the CDR3, the full variable domain is NAGVMQNPRHLVRRRGQEARLRCSPMKGHSHVYWYRQLPEEGLKFMVYLQKENIIDESGMPKERFSAEFPKEGPSILRIQQVVRGDSAAYFCASSTRSRGDNYGYTFGSGTRLTVV.

This clone was seen a handful of times. The chain employs TRBV27 and TRBJ1-5, with no clear D. Deletions cut 3 bases from V and 7 bases from J, with 7 bases between. The CDR3 covers 12 residues. Looked up from germline, CDR1 is MNHEY and CDR2 is SMNVEV (reference sequence). The CDR3: CASSFPGQPQHF. The CDR3 DNA follows: TGTGCCAGCAGTTTCCCGGGACAGCCCCAGCATTTT.

The chain combines TRBV7-9 with TRBJ2-1; possible D gene TRBD2, 6 bases. Between the trimmed V and J ends, which lost 11 bases and 9 bases, there was a span of 17 bases. There are 12 residues in the CDR3. Germline V gene sequence: CDR1 SEHNR, CDR2 FQNEAQ (reference sequence). For the CDR3, the DNA is TGTGCCGGCGGGGTCATCGAGGGTGAGCAGTTCTTC. Protein product: CAGGVIEGEQFF.

The chain employs TRBV4-1 and TRBJ1-5; a possible D gene is TRBD1 (6 bases). This CDR3 comprises 16 residues. V was clipped by 4 bases and J by 7 bases, with 20 bases between them. Germline V gene data show CDR1 as MGHRA and CDR2 as YSYEKL. In DNA form, the CDR3 reads TGCGCCAGCAGCCGAGCGACGGGGGGCCAGGGGCAGCCCCAGCATTTT. As protein: CASSRATGGQGQPQHF.

In this sample, this clone turned up a few times. The rearrangement links TRBV4-3 to TRBJ2-1, with 7 bases that match TRBD2. This CDR3 contains 16 residues. Germline V gene sequence: CDR1 LGHNA, CDR2 YSLEER. Unmatched junction bases numbered 13, after V lost 4 bases and J lost 7 bases. CDR3 DNA sequence: TGCGCCAGCAGCCTTCGACTAGCCCGAGAGTCGAATGAGCAGTTCTTC. This codes for CASSLRLARESNEQFF.

V gene TRBV6-5 combines with J gene TRBJ1-3, with D unclear. The germline V gene encodes CDR1 MNHEY and CDR2 SVGAGI. The CDR3 sequence is 14 residues long. V shed 0 bases and J shed 4 bases, with 7 bases lying between them. DNA of the CDR3: TGTGCCAGCAGTTACTCGGCCGTCGGAAACACCATATATTTT. Protein product: CASSYSAVGNTIYF.